Listed below are T cell receptor beta chains from one sample, sequenced in a study of blood T cell repertoires in COVID-19. Libraries were prepared by immunoSEQ multiplex PCR; TCRdb keeps only in-frame clonotypes and omits some of them. The sample consists of over 400,000 clones, around 85% of them appearing once. Sequencing was performed on PBMCs or T cells enriched from blood (not recorded which). Source of these receptors: a woman aged 55 to 70 who had recovered from COVID-19. The CDR3 runs from the conserved cysteine through the conserved F or W. The order of the fields is V gene, J gene, clone size, D gene, CDR3 protein, CDR3 DNA. D genes are given only for firm matches. Not all rows give a size; the values are once, few, many and, for expanded clones, a class.

>TRBV7-9|TRBJ1-2|NA|TRBD1
CASSTRQGAVYGYTF
TGTGCCAGCAGCACACGACAGGGGGCTGTGTATGGCTACACCTTC
>TRBV6-5|TRBJ1-5|NA|NA
CASSYSRGSNQPQHF
TGTGCCAGCAGTTACTCTAGAGGGAGCAATCAGCCCCAGCATTTT
>TRBV9|TRBJ1-3|NA|NA
CASSTLVSRGGGNTIYF
TGTGCCAGCAGTACTCTCGTTAGCAGGGGCGGTGGAAACACCATATATTTT
>TRBV5-1|TRBJ1-4|NA|NA
CASSLETSATNEKLFF
TGCGCCAGCAGCTTGGAAACATCTGCAACTAATGAAAAACTGTTTTTT
>TRBV15|TRBJ1-5|NA|NA
CATSPFFQPQHF
TGTGCCACCAGCCCCTTTTTTCAGCCCCAGCATTTT
>TRBV6-5|TRBJ2-3|NA|NA
CASSYLSGGTDTQYF
TGTGCCAGCAGTTACCTTAGCGGAGGCACAGATACGCAGTATTTT
>TRBV24-1|TRBJ1-5|NA|TRBD1
CATGTGEISNQPQHF
TGTGCCACCGGGACAGGGGAGATTAGCAATCAGCCCCAGCATTTT
>TRBV5-5|TRBJ1-1|NA|NA
CASSRNSGVYTEAFF
TGTGCCAGCAGCCGGAACTCAGGGGTTTATACTGAAGCTTTCTTT
>TRBV7-9|TRBJ1-6|NA|NA
CASRGQNNSPLHF
TGTGCCAGTAGGGGACAAAATAATTCACCCCTCCACTTT
>TRBV30|TRBJ2-7|NA|TRBD1
CAWTGTGGGEQYF
TGTGCCTGGACTGGGACAGGGGGAGGCGAGCAGTACTTC
>TRBV5-1|TRBJ2-3|NA|TRBD2
CASSLSSGASTDTQYF
TGCGCCAGCAGCTTGAGTAGCGGGGCTAGCACAGATACGCAGTATTTT
>TRBV7-2|TRBJ1-6|once|NA
CASSLTSPQTGNSPLHF
TGTGCCAGCAGCTTAACCTCCCCCCAGACGGGTAATTCACCCCTCCACTTT
>TRBV29-1|TRBJ2-4|few|TRBD2
CSVGTSGDLLQYF
TGCAGCGTGGGGACTAGCGGGGACCTACTTCAGTACTTC
>TRBV7-9|TRBJ2-6|few|NA
CASSLASGEGAGANVLTF
TGTGCCAGCAGCTTAGCGTCAGGAGAAGGGGCTGGGGCCAACGTCCTGACTTTC
>TRBV5-5|TRBJ1-2|NA|TRBD1
CASSPGTGNYGYTF
TGTGCCAGCAGCCCCGGGACAGGGAACTATGGCTACACCTTC
>TRBV12-5|TRBJ2-1|NA|NA
CASGVNSPHQFF
TGTGCTAGTGGTGTAAACAGCCCGCACCAGTTCTTC
>TRBV2|TRBJ1-1|NA|NA
CASAGEMTEAFF
TGTGCCAGCGCAGGCGAGATGACTGAAGCTTTCTTT
>TRBV5-1|TRBJ2-2|NA|TRBD1
CAGRTGPTGELFF
TGCGCCGGACGGACAGGACCCACCGGGGAGCTGTTTTTT
>TRBV18|TRBJ2-7|NA|TRBD1
CASSQGQASSYEQYF
TGTGCCAGCTCCCAGGGACAGGCCAGCTCCTACGAGCAGTACTTC
>TRBV13|TRBJ1-1|NA|TRBD1
CASSGPGDRGTEAFF
TGTGCCAGCAGCGGGCCCGGGGACAGGGGTACTGAAGCTTTCTTT
>TRBV3-1/TRBV3-2|TRBJ1-6|NA|TRBD1
CASSQGQGRNSPLHF
TGTGCCAGCAGCCAGGGACAGGGGAGGAATTCACCCCTCCACTTT
>TRBV5-1|TRBJ1-1|NA|NA
CASSSSQGNTEAFF
TGCGCCAGCAGCTCCTCACAGGGGAACACTGAAGCTTTCTTT
>TRBV2|TRBJ2-1|few|TRBD2
CASSPSGNEQFF
TGTGCCAGCAGTCCTAGCGGCAATGAGCAGTTCTTC
>TRBV5-4|TRBJ2-5|NA|NA
CASSGTEETQYF
TGTGCCAGCAGCGGGACTGAAGAGACCCAGTACTTC
>TRBV15|TRBJ2-5|NA|NA
CATSREGAGKETQYF
TGTGCCACCAGCAGAGAAGGGGCAGGGAAAGAGACCCAGTACTTC
>TRBV5-4|TRBJ1-2|NA|TRBD1
CASSRDRGEYGYTF
TGTGCCAGCAGCCGGGACAGGGGAGAGTATGGCTACACCTTC
>TRBV15|TRBJ1-5|NA|NA
CATGGGAWNQPQHF
TGTGCCACCGGCGGAGGGGCTTGGAATCAGCCCCAGCATTTT
>TRBV27|TRBJ2-1|once|NA
CASSFSRVQEQFF
TGTGCCAGCAGTTTCTCGAGGGTACAGGAGCAGTTCTTC
>TRBV2|TRBJ2-2|NA|NA
CASNRQSTGELFF
TGTGCCAGCAATAGACAGAGCACCGGGGAGCTGTTTTTT